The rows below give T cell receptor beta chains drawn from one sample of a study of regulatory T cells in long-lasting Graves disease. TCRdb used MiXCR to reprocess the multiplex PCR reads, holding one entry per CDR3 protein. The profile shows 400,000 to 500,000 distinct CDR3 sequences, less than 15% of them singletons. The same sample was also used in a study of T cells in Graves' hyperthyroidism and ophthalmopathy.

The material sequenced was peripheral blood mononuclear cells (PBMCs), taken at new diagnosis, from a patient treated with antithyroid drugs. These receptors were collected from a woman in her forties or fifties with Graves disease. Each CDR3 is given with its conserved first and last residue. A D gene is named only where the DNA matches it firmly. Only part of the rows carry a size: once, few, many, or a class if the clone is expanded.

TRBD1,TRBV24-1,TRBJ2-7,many,TGTGCCACCAGTGACCGGACAGGGGGCTACGAGCAGTACTTC,CATSDRTGGYEQYF
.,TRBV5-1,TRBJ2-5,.,TGCGCCAGCCGACGGGCTGATACAGGGCTCCAAGAGACCCAGTACTTC,CASRRADTGLQETQYF
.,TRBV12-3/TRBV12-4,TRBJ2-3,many,TGTGCCAGCAGTTTTAGGACAGGCACAGATACGCAGTATTTT,CASSFRTGTDTQYF
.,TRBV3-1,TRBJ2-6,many,TGTGCCAGCAGCCAAACCGCCTCTGGGGCCAACGTCCTGACTTTC,CASSQTASGANVLTF
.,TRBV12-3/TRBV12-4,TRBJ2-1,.,TGTGCCAGCAGTTTTGGCGGGACCTCAACTAGGCAGTCCTTC,CASSFGGTSTRQSF
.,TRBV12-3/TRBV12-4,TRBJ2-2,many,TGTGCCAGCAGTTTAGCCTGGGGAGACCCGGGAGTGAACACCGGGGAGCTGTTTTTT,CASSLAWGDPGVNTGELFF
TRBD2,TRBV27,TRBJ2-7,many,TGTGCCAGCAGCCCCCTTAGCGGGTCTACCTACGAGCAGTACTTC,CASSPLSGSTYEQYF
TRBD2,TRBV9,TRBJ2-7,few,TGTGCCAGCAGCGTAGCGGGAGGACCGACCTACGAGCAGTACTTC,CASSVAGGPTYEQYF
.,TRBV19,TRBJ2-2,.,TGTGCCAGTAGATCCAGCAGCGCGAACACCGGGGAGCTGTTTTTT,CASRSSSANTGELFF
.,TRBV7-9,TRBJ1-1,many,TGTGCCAGCAGCTTACTCTGGGGGAACACTGAAGCTTTCTTT,CASSLLWGNTEAFF
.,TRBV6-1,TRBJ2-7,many,TGTGCCAGCAACCTTGGGACTTCATACGAGCAGTACTTC,CASNLGTSYEQYF
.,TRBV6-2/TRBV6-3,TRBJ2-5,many,TGTGCCAGCAGTTACTCGGCAGTGTTTCCCCAGTACTTC,CASSYSAVFPQYF
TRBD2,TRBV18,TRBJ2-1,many,TGTGCCAGCTCACCCGTAGCGGGAACCTACAATGAGCAGTTCTTC,CASSPVAGTYNEQFF
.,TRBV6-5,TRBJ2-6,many,TGTGCCAGCAGTTACTTGGGCCCCAGGGGCCTCTCTGGGGCCAACGTCCTGACTTTC,CASSYLGPRGLSGANVLTF
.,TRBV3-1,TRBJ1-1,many,TGTGCCAGCAGCCCCCCAAGGGTTGGGGGGTTGTCTGAAGCTTTCTTT,CASSPPRVGGLSEAFF
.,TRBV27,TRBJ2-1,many,TGTGCCAGCAGTTTATCAACCAGGAGCTCCTACAATGAGCAGTTCTTC,CASSLSTRSSYNEQFF
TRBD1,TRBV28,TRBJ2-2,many,TGTGCCAGCAGGCTACAGGGGGCGCAGGGCGGGGAGCTGTTTTTT,CASRLQGAQGGELFF
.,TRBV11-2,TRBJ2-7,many,TGTGCCAGCAGCTTGGGACACCAGGAAACCTACGAGCAGTACTTC,CASSLGHQETYEQYF
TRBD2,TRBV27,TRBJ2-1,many,TGTGCCAGCAGTTCTAGCGGGAGTGGGAATGAGCAGTTCTTC,CASSSSGSGNEQFF
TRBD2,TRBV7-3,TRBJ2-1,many,TGTGCCAGCAGCCCGCTAGCGGGAGGAACCGATTCGTCATACAATGAGCAGTTCTTC,CASSPLAGGTDSSYNEQFF
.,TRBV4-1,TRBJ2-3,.,TGCGCCAGCAGCCAGAACAGGTTTAGCACAGATACGCAGTATTTT,CASSQNRFSTDTQYF
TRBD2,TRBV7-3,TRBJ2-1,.,TGTGCCAGCAGCTTAGGGGTTAGCGGGAGCTTCTTCAATGAGCAGTTCTTC,CASSLGVSGSFFNEQFF